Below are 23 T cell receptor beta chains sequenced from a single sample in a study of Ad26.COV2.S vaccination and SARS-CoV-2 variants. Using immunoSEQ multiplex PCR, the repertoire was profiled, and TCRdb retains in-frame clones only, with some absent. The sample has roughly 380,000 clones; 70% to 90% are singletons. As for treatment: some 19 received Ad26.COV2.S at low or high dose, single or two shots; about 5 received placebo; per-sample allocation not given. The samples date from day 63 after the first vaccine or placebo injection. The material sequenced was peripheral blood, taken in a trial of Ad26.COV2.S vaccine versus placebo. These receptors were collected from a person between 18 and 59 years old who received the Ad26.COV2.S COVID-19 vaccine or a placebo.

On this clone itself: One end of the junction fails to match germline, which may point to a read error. The CDR3: CASSQGGLSGAF. The CDR3 region has the DNA TGTGCCAGCAGCCAAGGGGGACTGAGTGGAGCCTTC. The rearrangement links TRBV7-9 to TRBJ2-7; either TRBD1 or TRBD2 may supply D (6 bases each). Germline V gene sequence: CDR1 SEHNR, CDR2 FQNEAQ (reference sequence). The CDR3 has 12 amino acids.

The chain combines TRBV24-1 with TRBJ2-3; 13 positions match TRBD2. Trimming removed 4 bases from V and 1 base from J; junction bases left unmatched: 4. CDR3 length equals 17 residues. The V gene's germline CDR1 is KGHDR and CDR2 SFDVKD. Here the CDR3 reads CATSDTGLAGGTDTQYF. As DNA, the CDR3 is TGTGCCACCAGTGACACCGGACTAGCGGGGGGCACAGATACGCAGTATTTT.

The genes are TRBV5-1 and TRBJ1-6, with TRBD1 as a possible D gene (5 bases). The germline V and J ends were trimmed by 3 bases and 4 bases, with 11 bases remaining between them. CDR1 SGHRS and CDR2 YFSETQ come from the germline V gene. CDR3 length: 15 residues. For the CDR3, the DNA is TGCGCCAGCAGCTCAGAGGGGTTTTATAATTCACCCCTCCACTTT. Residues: CASSSEGFYNSPLHF.

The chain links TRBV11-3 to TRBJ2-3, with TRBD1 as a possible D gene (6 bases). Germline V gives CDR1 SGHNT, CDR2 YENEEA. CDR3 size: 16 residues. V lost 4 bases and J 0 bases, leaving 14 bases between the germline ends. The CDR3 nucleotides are TGTGCCAGCAGCTCCGGGACACAAACTAGCACAGATACGCAGTATTTT. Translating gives CASSSGTQTSTDTQYF.

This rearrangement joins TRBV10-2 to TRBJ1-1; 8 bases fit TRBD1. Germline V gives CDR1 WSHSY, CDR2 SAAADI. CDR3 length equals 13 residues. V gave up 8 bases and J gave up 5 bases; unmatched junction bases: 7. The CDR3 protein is CASAGGEGTEAFF. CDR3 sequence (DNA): TGCGCCAGCGCAGGGGGCGAAGGGACTGAAGCTTTCTTT.

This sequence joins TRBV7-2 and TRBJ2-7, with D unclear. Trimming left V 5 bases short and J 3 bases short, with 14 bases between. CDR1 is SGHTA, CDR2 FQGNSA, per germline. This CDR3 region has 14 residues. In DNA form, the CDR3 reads TGTGCCAGCAGCCCTCCGGGCCTTATCTACGAGCAGTACTTC. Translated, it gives CASSPPGLIYEQYF.

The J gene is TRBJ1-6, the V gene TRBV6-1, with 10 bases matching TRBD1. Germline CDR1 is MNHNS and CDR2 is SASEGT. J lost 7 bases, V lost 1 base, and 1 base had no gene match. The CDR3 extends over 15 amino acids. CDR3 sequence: CASSEGGQGNSPLHF. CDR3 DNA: TGTGCCAGCAGTGAAGGGGGACAGGGGAATTCACCCCTCCACTTT.

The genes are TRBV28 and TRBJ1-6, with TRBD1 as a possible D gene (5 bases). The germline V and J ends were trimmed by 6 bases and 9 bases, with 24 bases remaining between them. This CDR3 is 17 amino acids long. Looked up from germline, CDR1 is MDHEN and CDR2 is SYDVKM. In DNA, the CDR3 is TGTGCCAGCAGACGAGTGGCTGGACATAGGCGGGGTTCACCCCTCCACTTT. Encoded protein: CASRRVAGHRRGSPLHF. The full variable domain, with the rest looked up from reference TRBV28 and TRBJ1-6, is DVKVTQSSRYLVKRTGEKVFLECVQDMDHENMFWYRQDPGLGLRLIYFSYDVKMKEKGDIPEGYSVSREKKERFSLILESASTNQTSMYLCASRRVAGHRRGSPLHFGNGTRLTVT.

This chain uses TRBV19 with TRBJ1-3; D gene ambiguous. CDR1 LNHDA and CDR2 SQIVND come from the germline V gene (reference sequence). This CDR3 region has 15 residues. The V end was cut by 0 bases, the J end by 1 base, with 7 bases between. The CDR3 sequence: CASSIETVSGNTIYF. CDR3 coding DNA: TGTGCCAGTAGTATAGAGACGGTATCTGGAAACACCATATATTTT.

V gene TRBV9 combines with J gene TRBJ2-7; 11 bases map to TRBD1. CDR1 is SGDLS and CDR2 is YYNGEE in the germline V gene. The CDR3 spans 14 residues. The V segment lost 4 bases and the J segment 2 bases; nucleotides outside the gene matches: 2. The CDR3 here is CASSPGQGAYEQYF. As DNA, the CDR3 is TGTGCCAGCAGCCCGGGACAGGGGGCCTACGAGCAGTACTTC. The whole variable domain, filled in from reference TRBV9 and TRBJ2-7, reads DSGVTQTPKHLITATGQRVTLRCSPRSGDLSVYWYQQSLDQGLQFLIQYYNGEERAKGNILERFSAQQFPDLHSELNLSSLELGDSALYFCASSPGQGAYEQYFGPGTRLTVT.

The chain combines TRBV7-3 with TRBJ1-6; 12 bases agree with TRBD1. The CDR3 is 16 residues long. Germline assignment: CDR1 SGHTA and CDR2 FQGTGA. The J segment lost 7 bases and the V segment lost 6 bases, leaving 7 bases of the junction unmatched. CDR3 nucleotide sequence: TGTGCCAGCAGTTTTACCGGGACAGGGGGCAATTCACCCCTCCACTTT. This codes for CASSFTGTGGNSPLHF.

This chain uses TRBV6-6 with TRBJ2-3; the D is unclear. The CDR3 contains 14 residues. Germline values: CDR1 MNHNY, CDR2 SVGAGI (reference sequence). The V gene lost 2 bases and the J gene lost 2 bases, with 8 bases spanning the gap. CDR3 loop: CASSYQAITDTQYF. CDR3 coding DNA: TGTGCCAGCAGTTACCAGGCCATCACAGATACGCAGTATTTT.

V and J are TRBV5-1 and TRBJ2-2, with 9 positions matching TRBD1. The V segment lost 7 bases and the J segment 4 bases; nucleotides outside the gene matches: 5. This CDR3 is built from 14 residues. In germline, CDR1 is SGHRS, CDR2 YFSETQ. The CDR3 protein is CASQQGAGTGELFF. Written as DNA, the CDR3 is TGCGCCAGCCAACAGGGGGCAGGCACCGGGGAGCTGTTTTTT.

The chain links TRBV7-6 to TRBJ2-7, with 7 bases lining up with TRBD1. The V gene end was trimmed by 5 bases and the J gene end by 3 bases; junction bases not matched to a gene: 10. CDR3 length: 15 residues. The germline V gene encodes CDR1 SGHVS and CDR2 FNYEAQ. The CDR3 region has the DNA TGTGCCAGCAGCCGATCCTCGACAGGGTTCTACGAGCAGTACTTC. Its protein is CASSRSSTGFYEQYF.

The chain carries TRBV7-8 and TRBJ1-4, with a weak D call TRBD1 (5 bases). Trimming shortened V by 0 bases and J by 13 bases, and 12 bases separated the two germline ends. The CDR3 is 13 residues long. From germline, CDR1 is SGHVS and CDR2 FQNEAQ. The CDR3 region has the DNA TGTGCCAGCAGCTTAGCCCCTCATGGGGGACTGTTTTTT. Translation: CASSLAPHGGLFF.

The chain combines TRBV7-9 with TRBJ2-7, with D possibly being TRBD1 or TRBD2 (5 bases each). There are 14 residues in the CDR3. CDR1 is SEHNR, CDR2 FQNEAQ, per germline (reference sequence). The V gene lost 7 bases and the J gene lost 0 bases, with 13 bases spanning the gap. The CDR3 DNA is TGTGCCAGCACTTCACCTGGGGGCTCCTACGAGCAGTACTTC. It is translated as CASTSPGGSYEQYF.

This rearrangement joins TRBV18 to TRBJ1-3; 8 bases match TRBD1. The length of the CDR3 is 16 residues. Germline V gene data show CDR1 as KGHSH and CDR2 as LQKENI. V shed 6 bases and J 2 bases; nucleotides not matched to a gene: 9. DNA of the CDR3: TGTGCCAGCTCGTCGAACAGGGGGGTAACTGGAAACACCATATATTTT. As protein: CASSSNRGVTGNTIYF.

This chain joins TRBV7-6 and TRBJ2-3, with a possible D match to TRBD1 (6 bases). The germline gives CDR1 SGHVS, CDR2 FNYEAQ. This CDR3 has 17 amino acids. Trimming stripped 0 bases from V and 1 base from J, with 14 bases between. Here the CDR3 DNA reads TGTGCCAGCAGCTTAGCAAACAGGGTCCGGGGCACAGATACGCAGTATTTT. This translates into CASSLANRVRGTDTQYF.

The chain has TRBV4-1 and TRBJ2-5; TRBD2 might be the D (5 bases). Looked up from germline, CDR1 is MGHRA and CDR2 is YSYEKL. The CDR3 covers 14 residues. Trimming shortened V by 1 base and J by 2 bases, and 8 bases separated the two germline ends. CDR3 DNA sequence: TGCGCCAGCAGCCAAGGGAGGAGGCAAGAGACCCAGTACTTC. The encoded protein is CASSQGRRQETQYF.

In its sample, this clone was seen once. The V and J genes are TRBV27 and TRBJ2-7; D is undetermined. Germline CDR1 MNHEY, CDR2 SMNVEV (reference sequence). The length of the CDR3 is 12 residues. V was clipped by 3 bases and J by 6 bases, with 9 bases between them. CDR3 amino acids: CASSFQRGEQYF. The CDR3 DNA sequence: TGTGCCAGCAGTTTTCAACGAGGCGAGCAGTACTTC.

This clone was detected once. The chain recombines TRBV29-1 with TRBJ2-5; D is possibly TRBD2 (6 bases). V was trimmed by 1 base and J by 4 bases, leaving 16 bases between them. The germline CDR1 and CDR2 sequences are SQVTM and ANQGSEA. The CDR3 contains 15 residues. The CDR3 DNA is TGCAGCGTTGAAGCTCCGACTAGAATCGTAGAGACCCAGTACTTC. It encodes CSVEAPTRIVETQYF.

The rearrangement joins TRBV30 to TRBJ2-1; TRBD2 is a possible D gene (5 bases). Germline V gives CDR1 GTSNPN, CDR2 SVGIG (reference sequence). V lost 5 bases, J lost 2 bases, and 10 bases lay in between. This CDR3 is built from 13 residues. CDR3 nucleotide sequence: TGTGCCTGGGGACTGGTACCCTACAATGAGCAGTTCTTC. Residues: CAWGLVPYNEQFF.

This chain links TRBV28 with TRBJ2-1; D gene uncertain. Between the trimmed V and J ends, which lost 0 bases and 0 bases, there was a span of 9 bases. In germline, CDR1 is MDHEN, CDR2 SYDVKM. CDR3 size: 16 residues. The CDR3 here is CASSLWAVSSYNEQFF. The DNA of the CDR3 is TGTGCCAGCAGTTTATGGGCCGTAAGCTCCTACAATGAGCAGTTCTTC.